This T cell receptor beta chain stems from a study of blood T cell repertoires in COVID-19. For the study at large: T cells, B-cell-depleted T cells, or PBMCs supplied cDNA or gDNA.

This clone was counted only a few times. This sample also contains other DNA sequences that code for the same CDR3. Per the original data handling: Quantification of nucleated cells was approximated via reference gene primer amplification. Using immunoSEQ multiplex PCR, the repertoire was profiled, and TCRdb retains in-frame clones only, with some absent. That table supplies the V and J calls and clone size; D and trimming were determined from the DNA. Among about 210,000 clones listed, more than 70% were seen once. The CDR3 is 16 amino acids. The trim removed 0 bases at V and 5 bases at J, leaving 4 bases unmatched. The V gene's germline CDR1 is MNHNS and CDR2 SASEGT.

Sequenced material: peripheral blood. The rearrangement uses TRBV6-1 and TRBJ2-7, with 13 bases that match TRBD2. The clonotype originates from a woman aged 45-65 years with acute or convalescent COVID-19. The chain's CDR3 is CASSEARTSGSDEQYF. The CDR3 region has the DNA TGTGCCAGCAGTGAAGCCCGGACTAGCGGGAGTGACGAGCAGTACTTC.